The rows below give T cell receptor beta chains drawn from one sample of a study of shared clonotypes between healthy human individuals. TCRdb's copy holds only in-frame clones and misses some; the assay was immunoSEQ multiplex PCR. The table records 2,500,000 or so clones, 80% to 95% of them present only once. Sequenced: naive CD4+ T cells from PBMCs. The receptors derive from a man aged 18 to 35 in good health. Some clones in this sample may be carry-over from other donors' samples. CDR3s include the opening cysteine and the closing phenylalanine or tryptophan. Each record gives: clone size, D gene, V gene, J gene, CDR3 protein, CDR3 DNA. D genes are given only for firm matches. A row's size may be missing; if present it is once, few, many or a size class.

>-|TRBD2|TRBV6-5|TRBJ2-7
CASSYSGDYEQYF
TGTGCCAGCAGTTACAGCGGGGACTACGAGCAGTACTTC
>-|TRBD2|TRBV5-6|TRBJ2-5
CASSRGGAGVGKTQYF
TGTGCCAGCAGCCGTGGTGGGGCGGGAGTCGGAAAGACCCAGTACTTC
>-|TRBD1|TRBV29-1|TRBJ2-7
CSVSRGPTYEQYF
TGCAGCGTCTCCAGGGGGCCCACCTACGAGCAGTACTTC
>-|TRBD1|TRBV10-3|TRBJ2-7
CAISDYDRDPHEQYF
TGTGCCATCAGTGATTACGACAGGGATCCTCACGAGCAGTACTTC
>-|-|TRBV27|TRBJ2-7
CASASRRETVEQYF
TGTGCCAGCGCCTCTCGCCGGGAAACCGTCGAGCAGTACTTC
>once|TRBD1|TRBV7-3|TRBJ2-3
CASSSTGAGGDTQYF
TGTGCCAGCAGCTCGACAGGGGCCGGTGGAGATACGCAGTATTTT
>-|TRBD1|TRBV28|TRBJ1-2
CASSLTTGGRTNYGYTF
TGTGCCAGCAGTCTGACGACAGGGGGCCGGACTAACTATGGCTACACCTTC
>-|TRBD2|TRBV11-2|TRBJ2-7
CASSWGTSGSYEQYF
TGTGCCAGCAGCTGGGGGACTAGCGGCTCCTACGAGCAGTACTTC
>-|-|TRBV2|TRBJ2-7
CASSGAYEQYF
TGTGCCAGCAGTGGTGCCTACGAGCAGTACTTC
>-|-|TRBV27|TRBJ1-1
CASTRPGSTEAFF
TGTGCCAGCACCCGCCCAGGTAGCACTGAAGCTTTCTTT
>-|TRBD2|TRBV27|TRBJ2-5
CASSRTSGRTVETQYF
TGTGCCAGCAGTAGGACTAGCGGCCGAACCGTAGAGACCCAGTACTTC
>-|-|TRBV28|TRBJ1-4
CASRSTATNEKLFF
TGTGCCAGCAGGTCGACAGCAACTAATGAAAAACTGTTTTTT
>-|TRBD1|TRBV18|TRBJ2-5
CASSRRDRQETQYF
TGTGCCAGCTCACGCCGGGACAGGCAAGAGACCCAGTACTTC
>-|-|TRBV5-1|TRBJ1-4
CASSLGLINEKLFF
TGCGCCAGCAGCTTGGGGCTGATAAATGAAAAACTGTTTTTT
>-|-|TRBV19|TRBJ2-1
CASSWGAYNEQFF
TGTGCCAGTAGTTGGGGTGCCTACAATGAGCAGTTCTTC
>-|-|TRBV11-3|TRBJ2-7
CASSLGQFYEQYF
TGTGCCAGCAGCTTAGGTCAGTTCTACGAGCAGTACTTC
>-|-|TRBV10-2|TRBJ2-3
CASSESKGGGKNTQYF
TGCGCCAGCAGTGAGTCGAAAGGGGGAGGGAAAAATACGCAGTATTTT
>-|-|TRBV10-3|TRBJ2-4
CAIKGSGLGDIQYF
TGTGCCATCAAGGGCTCGGGGTTGGGAGACATTCAGTACTTC
>-|TRBD2|TRBV5-4|TRBJ2-7
CASNEGGLAYESSYEQYF
TGTGCCAGCAACGAGGGGGGACTAGCATACGAGAGCTCCTACGAGCAGTACTTC
>-|-|TRBV7-3|TRBJ2-7
CASSLDSREPYEQYF
TGTGCCAGCAGCCTGGACAGCAGAGAGCCCTACGAGCAGTACTTC
>-|-|TRBV7-9|TRBJ1-4
CASSLVRGALVREKLFF
TGTGCCAGCAGCTTAGTTCGGGGGGCGTTAGTACGGGAAAAACTGTTTTTT
>few|-|TRBV20-1|TRBJ2-7
CSAAYEQYF
TGCAGTGCCGCCTACGAGCAGTACTTC
>-|-|TRBV6-6|TRBJ2-1
CASSYLGSYNEQFF
TGTGCCAGCAGTTACTTGGGCAGTTACAATGAGCAGTTCTTC
>-|TRBD1|TRBV28|TRBJ2-5
CASSFRQGTIQETQYF
TGTGCCAGCAGTTTCCGACAGGGAACTATCCAAGAGACCCAGTACTTC